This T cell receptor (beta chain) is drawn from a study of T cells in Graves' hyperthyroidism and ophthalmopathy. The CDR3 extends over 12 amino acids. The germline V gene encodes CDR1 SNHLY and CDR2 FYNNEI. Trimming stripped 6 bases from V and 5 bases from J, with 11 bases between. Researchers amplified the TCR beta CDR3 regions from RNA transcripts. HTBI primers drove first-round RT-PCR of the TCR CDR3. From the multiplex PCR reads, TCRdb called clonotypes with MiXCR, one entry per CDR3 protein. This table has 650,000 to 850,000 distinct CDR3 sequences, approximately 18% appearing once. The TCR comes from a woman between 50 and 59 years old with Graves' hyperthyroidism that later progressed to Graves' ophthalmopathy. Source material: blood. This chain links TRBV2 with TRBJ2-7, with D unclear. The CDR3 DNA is TGTGCCAGCAGGGACCATTTGAACGAGCAGTACTTC. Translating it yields CASRDHLNEQYF.